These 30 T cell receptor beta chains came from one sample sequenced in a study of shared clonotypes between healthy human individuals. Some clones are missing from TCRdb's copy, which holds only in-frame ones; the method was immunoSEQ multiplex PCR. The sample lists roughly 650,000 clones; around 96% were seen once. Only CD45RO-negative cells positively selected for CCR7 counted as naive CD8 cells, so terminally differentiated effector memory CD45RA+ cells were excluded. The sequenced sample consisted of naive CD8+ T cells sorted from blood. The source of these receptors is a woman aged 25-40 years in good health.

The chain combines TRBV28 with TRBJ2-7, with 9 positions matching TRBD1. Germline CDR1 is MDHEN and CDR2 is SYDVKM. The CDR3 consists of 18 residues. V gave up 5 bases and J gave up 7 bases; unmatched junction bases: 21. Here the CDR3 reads CASSTATSKDRGYGEQYF. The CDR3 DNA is TGTGCCAGCAGTACCGCAACTTCCAAGGACAGGGGATATGGAGAGCAGTACTTC.

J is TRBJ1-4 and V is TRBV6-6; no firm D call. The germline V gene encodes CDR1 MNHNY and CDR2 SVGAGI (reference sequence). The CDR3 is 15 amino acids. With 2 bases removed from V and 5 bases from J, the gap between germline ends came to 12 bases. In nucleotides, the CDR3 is TGTGCCAGCAGTTACCCTACAAGCAAGAATGAAAAACTGTTTTTT. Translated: CASSYPTSKNEKLFF.

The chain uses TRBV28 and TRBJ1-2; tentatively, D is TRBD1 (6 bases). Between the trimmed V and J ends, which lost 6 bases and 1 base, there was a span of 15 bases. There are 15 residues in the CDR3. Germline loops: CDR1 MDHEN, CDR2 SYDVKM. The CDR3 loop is CASRPRTVLNYGYTF. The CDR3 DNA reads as TGTGCCAGCAGACCCCGGACAGTGCTTAACTATGGCTACACCTTC.

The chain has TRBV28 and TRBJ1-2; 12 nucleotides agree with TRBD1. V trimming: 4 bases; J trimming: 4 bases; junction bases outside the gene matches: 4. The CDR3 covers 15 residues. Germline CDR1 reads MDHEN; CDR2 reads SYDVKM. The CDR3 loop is CASSYGTGGSYGYTF. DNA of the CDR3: TGTGCCAGCAGTTACGGGACAGGGGGCTCCTATGGCTACACCTTC.

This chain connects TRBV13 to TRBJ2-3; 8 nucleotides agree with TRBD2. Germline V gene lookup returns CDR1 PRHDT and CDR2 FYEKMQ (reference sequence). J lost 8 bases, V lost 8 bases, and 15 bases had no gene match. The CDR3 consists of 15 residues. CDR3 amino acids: CASLSRGRSDATQYF. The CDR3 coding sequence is TGTGCCAGCCTCTCTCGCGGGAGGTCAGATGCTACGCAGTATTTT.

CDR3 nucleotide sequence: TGTGCCTGGAGTGGAGGGGGGACTAGCGGGTACCAAGAGACCCAGTACTTC. This translates into CAWSGGGTSGYQETQYF. The chain carries TRBV30 and TRBJ2-5, with 12 positions matching TRBD2. The length of the CDR3 is 17 residues. The V and J ends lost 1 base and 0 bases, in that order; junction bases with no gene match: 6. Germline-derived CDR1 and CDR2 are GTSNPN and SVGIG (reference sequence).

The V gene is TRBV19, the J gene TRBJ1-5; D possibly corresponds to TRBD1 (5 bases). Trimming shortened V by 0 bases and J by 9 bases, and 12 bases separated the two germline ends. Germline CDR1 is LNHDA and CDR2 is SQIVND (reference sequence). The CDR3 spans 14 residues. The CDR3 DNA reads TGTGCCAGTAGTATAGATCAGTCAGGGCCGCCCCAGCATTTT. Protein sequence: CASSIDQSGPPQHF.

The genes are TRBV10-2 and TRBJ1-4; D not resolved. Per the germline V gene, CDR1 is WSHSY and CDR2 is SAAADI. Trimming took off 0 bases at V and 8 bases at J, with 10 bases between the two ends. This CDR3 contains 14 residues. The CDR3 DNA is TGCGCCAGCAGTGAGTCTTCGGGCAGAGAAAAACTGTTTTTT. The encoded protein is CASSESSGREKLFF.

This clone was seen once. Written as DNA, the CDR3 is TGTGCCAGTAGTATAAGGGACTGGAATCAGCCCCAGCATTTT. It encodes CASSIRDWNQPQHF. The V call is TRBV19, the J call TRBJ1-5, with D perhaps matching TRBD1 (5 bases). V lost 2 bases, J lost 4 bases, and 9 bases lay in between. Germline CDR1 is LNHDA and CDR2 is SQIVND (reference sequence). CDR3 length equals 14 residues.

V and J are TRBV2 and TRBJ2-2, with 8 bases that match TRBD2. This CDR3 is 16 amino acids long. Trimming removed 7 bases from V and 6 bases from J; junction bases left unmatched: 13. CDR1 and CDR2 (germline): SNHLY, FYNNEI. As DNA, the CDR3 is TGTGCCAGCACCTCCCCAGAGGCTAGCGGGCCCGGGGAGCTGTTTTTT. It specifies CASTSPEASGPGELFF.

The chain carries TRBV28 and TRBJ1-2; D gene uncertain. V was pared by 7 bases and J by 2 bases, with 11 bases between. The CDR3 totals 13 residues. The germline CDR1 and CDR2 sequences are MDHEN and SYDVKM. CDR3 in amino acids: CASTISGNYGYTF. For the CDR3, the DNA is TGTGCCAGCACCATTAGTGGAAACTATGGCTACACCTTC.

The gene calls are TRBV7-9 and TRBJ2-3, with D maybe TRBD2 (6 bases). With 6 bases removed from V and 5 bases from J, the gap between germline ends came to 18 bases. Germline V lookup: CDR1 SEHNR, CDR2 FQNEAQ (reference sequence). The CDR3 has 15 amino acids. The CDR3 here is CASRPRLGAGDTQYF. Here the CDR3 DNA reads TGTGCCAGCAGGCCAAGGTTGGGAGCGGGAGATACGCAGTATTTT.

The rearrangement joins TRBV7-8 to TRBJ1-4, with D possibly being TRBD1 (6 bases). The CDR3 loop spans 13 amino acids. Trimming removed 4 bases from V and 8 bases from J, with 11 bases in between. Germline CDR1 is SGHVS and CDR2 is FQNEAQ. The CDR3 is CASSSRGGEKLFF. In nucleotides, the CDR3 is TGTGCCAGCAGCTCGCGGGGGGGCGAAAAACTGTTTTTT.

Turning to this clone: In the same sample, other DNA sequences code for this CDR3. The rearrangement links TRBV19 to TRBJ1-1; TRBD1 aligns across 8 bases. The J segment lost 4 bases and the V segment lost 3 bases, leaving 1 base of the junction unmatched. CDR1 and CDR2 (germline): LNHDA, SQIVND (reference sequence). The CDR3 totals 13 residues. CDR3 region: CASSITGGTEAFF. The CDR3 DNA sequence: TGTGCCAGTAGTATTACAGGGGGCACTGAAGCTTTCTTT.

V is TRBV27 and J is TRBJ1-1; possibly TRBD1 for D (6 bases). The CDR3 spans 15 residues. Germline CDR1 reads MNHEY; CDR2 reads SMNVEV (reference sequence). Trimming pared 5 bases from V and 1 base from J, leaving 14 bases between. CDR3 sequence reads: CASSPYRVRNTEAFF. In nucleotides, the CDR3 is TGTGCCAGCAGTCCATACAGGGTCCGGAACACTGAAGCTTTCTTT.

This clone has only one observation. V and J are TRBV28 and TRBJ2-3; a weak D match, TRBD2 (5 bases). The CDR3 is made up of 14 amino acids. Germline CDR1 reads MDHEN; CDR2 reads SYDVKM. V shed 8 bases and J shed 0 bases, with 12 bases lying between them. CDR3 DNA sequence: TGTGCCAGCCTTGAGAGGGCAAGCACAGATACGCAGTATTTT. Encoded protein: CASLERASTDTQYF.

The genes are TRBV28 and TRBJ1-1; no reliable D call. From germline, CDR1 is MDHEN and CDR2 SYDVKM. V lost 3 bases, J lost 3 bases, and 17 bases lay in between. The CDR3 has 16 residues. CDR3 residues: CASSFPLTAGDTEAFF. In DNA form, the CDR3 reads TGTGCCAGCAGTTTCCCCTTGACGGCTGGGGACACTGAAGCTTTCTTT.

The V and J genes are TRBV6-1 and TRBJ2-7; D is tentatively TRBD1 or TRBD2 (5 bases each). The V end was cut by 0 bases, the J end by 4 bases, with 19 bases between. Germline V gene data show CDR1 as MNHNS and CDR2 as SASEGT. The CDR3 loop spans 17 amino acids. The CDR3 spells CASSEAPGWGRRYEQYF. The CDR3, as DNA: TGTGCCAGCAGTGAAGCGCCGGGGTGGGGCAGGAGATACGAGCAGTACTTC.

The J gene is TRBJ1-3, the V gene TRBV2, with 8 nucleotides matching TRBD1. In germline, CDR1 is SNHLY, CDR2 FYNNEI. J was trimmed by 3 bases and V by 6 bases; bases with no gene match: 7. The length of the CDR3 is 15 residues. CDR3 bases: TGTGCCAGCAGCCAGGGGGCGGGAAATGGAAACACCATATATTTT. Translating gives CASSQGAGNGNTIYF.

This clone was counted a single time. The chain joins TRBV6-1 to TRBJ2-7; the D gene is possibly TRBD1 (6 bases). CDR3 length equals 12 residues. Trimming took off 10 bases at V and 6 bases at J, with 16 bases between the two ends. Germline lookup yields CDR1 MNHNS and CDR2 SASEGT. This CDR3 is CATQTGISEQYF. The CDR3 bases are TGTGCCACCCAAACAGGGATTAGCGAGCAGTACTTC.

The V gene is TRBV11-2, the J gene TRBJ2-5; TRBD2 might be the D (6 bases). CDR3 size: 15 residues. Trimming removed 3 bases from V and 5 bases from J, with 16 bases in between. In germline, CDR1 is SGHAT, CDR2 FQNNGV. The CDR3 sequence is CASSLAGTGRETQYF. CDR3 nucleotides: TGTGCCAGCAGCTTGGCCGGGACTGGACGGGAGACCCAGTACTTC. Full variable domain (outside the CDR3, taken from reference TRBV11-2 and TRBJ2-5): EAGVAQSPRYKIIEKRQSVAFWCNPISGHATLYWYQQILGQGPKLLIQFQNNGVVDDSQLPKDRFSAERLKGVDSTLKIQPAKLEDSAVYLCASSLAGTGRETQYFGPGTRLLVL.

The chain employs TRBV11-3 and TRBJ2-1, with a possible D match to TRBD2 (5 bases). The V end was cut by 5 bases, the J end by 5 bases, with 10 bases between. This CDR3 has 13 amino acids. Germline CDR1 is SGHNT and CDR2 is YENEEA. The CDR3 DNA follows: TGTGCCAGCAGCCGGCGGGCCCACAATGAGCAGTTCTTC. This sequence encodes CASSRRAHNEQFF.

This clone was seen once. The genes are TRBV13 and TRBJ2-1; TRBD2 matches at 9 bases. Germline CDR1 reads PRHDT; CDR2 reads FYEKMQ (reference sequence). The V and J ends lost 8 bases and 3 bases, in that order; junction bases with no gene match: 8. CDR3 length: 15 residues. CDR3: CASSAGGFLYNEQFF. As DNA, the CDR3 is TGTGCCAGCTCAGCGGGAGGTTTTCTCTACAATGAGCAGTTCTTC.

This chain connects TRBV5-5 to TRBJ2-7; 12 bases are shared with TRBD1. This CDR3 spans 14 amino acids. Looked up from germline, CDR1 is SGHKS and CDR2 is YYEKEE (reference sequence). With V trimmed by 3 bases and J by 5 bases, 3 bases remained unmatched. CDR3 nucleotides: TGTGCCAGCAGCTCGGGACAGGGGGCCGACGAGCAGTACTTC. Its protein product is CASSSGQGADEQYF.

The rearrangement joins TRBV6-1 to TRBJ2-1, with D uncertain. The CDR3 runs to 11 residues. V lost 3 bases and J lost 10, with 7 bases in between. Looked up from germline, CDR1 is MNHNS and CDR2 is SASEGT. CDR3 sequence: CASSEKEEQFF. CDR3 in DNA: TGTGCCAGCAGTGAGAAGGAGGAGCAGTTCTTC.

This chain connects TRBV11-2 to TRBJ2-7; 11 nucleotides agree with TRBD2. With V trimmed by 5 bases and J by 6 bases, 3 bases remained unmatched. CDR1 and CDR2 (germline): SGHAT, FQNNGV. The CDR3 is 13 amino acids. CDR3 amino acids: CASSPGTSGEQYF. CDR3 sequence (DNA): TGTGCCAGCAGCCCAGGGACTAGCGGCGAGCAGTACTTC.

In DNA, the CDR3 is TGCAGCGCTCTGGACAGGCCTGAAGCTTTCTTT. This gives the protein CSALDRPEAFF. This chain connects TRBV29-1 to TRBJ1-1, with 7 bases that match TRBD1. The CDR3 is made up of 11 amino acids. The ends lost 7 bases at V and 6 bases at J; junction bases unmatched: 5. CDR1 is SQVTM, CDR2 ANQGSEA, per germline.

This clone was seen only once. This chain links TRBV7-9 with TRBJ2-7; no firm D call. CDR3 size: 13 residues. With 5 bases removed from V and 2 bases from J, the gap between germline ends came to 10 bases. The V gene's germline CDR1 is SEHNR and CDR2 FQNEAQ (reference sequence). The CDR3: CASSLSEAYEQYF. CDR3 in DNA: TGTGCCAGCAGCCTAAGCGAGGCCTACGAGCAGTACTTC.

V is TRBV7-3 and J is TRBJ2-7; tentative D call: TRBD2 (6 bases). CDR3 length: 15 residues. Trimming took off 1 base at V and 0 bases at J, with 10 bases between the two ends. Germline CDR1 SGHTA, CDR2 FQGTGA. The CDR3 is CASSLKDGSSYEQYF. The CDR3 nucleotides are TGTGCCAGCAGCTTAAAAGACGGGAGCTCCTACGAGCAGTACTTC.

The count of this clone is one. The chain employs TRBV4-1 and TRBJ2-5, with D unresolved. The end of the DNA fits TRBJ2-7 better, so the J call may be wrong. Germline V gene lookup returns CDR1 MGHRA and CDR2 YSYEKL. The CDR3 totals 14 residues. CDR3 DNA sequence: TGCGCCAGCAGCCAGTCGGTGACTGGCTACGAGCAGTACTTC. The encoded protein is CASSQSVTGYEQYF.